The source of this T cell receptor (beta chain) is a study of T cell responses to AZD1222 COVID-19 vaccine. General study findings and limits: Two AZD1222 administrations were followed by greater Spike-specific TCR breadth and depth. Seropositivity was recorded at baseline in only a handful of AZD1222 recipients. Repertoire sampling was restricted to post-peak T cell response timepoints.

In the case of this clone: Its specificity is unknown.

Clones were sequenced by immunoSEQ multiplex PCR, and TCRdb holds only the in-frame ones, with some missing. The data show 90,000 to 120,000 clones, approximately 86% seen once. V was shortened by 4 bases and J by 2 bases, with 16 bases between the two germline ends. The CDR3 consists of 16 residues. Germline V gives CDR1 MNHEY, CDR2 SVGEGT. V gene TRBV6-2 or TRBV6-3 combines with J gene TRBJ2-3; D is possibly TRBD2 (5 bases). This sequence was found in an adult who received the MenACWY meningococcal vaccine as a control. The sequences come from peripheral blood, collected 28 days after the second dose of the MenACWY control vaccine. In DNA, the CDR3 is TGTGCCAGCAGTTTACGGGAACTAGGAGCCACAGATACGCAGTATTTT. Amino acids: CASSLRELGATDTQYF.